The 13 T cell receptor beta chains given below trace back to one sample, sequenced in a study of OX40 agonist ivuxolimab in advanced cancers. Clones were sequenced by immunoSEQ multiplex PCR, and TCRdb holds only the in-frame ones, with some missing. In the table there are about 15,000 clones, 60% to 80% of which are singletons. Here the sequenced sample was CD4+ or CD8+ T cells sorted from blood, taken in a trial of the OX40 agonist ivuxolimab. These receptors were obtained from an adult with an advanced solid tumor such as melanoma, head and neck, liver or kidney cancer.

The rearrangement links TRBV19 to TRBJ1-1; TRBD1 is a possible D gene (5 bases). V lost 1 base and J 1 base, leaving 13 bases between the germline ends. CDR1 is LNHDA and CDR2 is SQIVND in the germline V gene (reference sequence). This CDR3 has 16 residues. For the CDR3, the DNA is TGTGCCAGTAGTATAGTGGCAGGGAAGACGAACACTGAAGCTTTCTTT. This gives the protein CASSIVAGKTNTEAFF.

Many counts were recorded for this clone. This chain joins TRBV19 and TRBJ2-7; 7 bases match TRBD2. The J segment lost 2 bases and the V segment lost 6 bases, leaving 7 bases of the junction unmatched. Germline lookup yields CDR1 LNHDA and CDR2 SQIVND (reference sequence). This CDR3 is built from 14 residues. CDR3 region: CASSTGLVTYEQYF. CDR3 nucleotide sequence: TGTGCCAGTAGCACCGGACTAGTCACCTACGAGCAGTACTTC.

The chain recombines TRBV7-9 with TRBJ2-3, with D uncertain. The germline gives CDR1 SEHNR, CDR2 FQNEAQ (reference sequence). This CDR3 is 14 amino acids long. V lost 1 base and J 0 bases, leaving 5 bases between the germline ends. The CDR3 bases are TGTGCCAGCAGCTTAGTTGGGAGCACAGATACGCAGTATTTT. Encoded protein: CASSLVGSTDTQYF.

This rearrangement joins TRBV7-3 to TRBJ2-2; D gene ambiguous. The CDR3 totals 13 residues. In germline, CDR1 is SGHTA, CDR2 FQGTGA. V was shortened by 1 base and J by 4 bases, with 4 bases between the two germline ends. DNA of the CDR3: TGTGCCAGCAGCTTAATGGGCACCGGGGAGCTGTTTTTT. It codes for CASSLMGTGELFF.

V and J are TRBV11-3 and TRBJ2-2; D call uncertain. This CDR3 is 12 amino acids long. Trimming stripped 5 bases from V and 3 bases from J, with 4 bases between. CDR1 is SGHNT, CDR2 YENEEA, per germline. The CDR3 spells CASSGDTGELFF. CDR3 nucleotide sequence: TGTGCCAGCAGCGGTGACACCGGGGAGCTGTTTTTT.

This clone has just a few counts. The rearrangement joins TRBV6-5 to TRBJ2-7, with 11 bases aligning to TRBD2. V lost 1 base, J lost 2 bases, and 1 base stayed unmatched. Germline loops: CDR1 MNHEY, CDR2 SVGAGI. The CDR3 length is 15 residues. The CDR3 DNA follows: TGTGCCAGCAGTTACTTGGGACTAGCGGCCTACGAGCAGTACTTC. This sequence encodes CASSYLGLAAYEQYF.

This clone was seen only a few times. The rearrangement joins TRBV7-9 to TRBJ2-7, with D perhaps matching TRBD2 (6 bases). The CDR3 is 13 residues long. Trimming removed 5 bases at V and 6 bases at J, with 14 bases between. The germline V gene encodes CDR1 SEHNR and CDR2 FQNEAQ (reference sequence). The CDR3 nucleotides read TGTGCCAGCAGCCCACGAACTAGCTCCGAGCAGTACTTC. Protein sequence: CASSPRTSSEQYF.

The chain uses TRBV11-1 and TRBJ1-1; D remains unclear. With 5 bases removed from V and 1 base from J, the gap between germline ends came to 8 bases. Germline V gene lookup returns CDR1 SGHAT and CDR2 FQDESV (reference sequence). This CDR3 comprises 13 residues. CDR3 sequence (DNA): TGTGCCAGCAGCCCGTGGGAGAACACTGAAGCTTTCTTT. Its protein is CASSPWENTEAFF. Complete variable domain (other parts from reference TRBV11-1 and TRBJ1-1): EAEVAQSPRYKITEKSQAVAFWCDPISGHATLYWYRQILGQGPELLVQFQDESVVDDSQLPKDRFSAERLKGVDSTLKIQPAELGDSAMYLCASSPWENTEAFFGQGTRLTVV.

The chain joins TRBV14 to TRBJ2-7; D possibly uses TRBD1 or TRBD2 (6 bases each). The CDR3 totals 17 residues. Germline lookup yields CDR1 SGHDN and CDR2 FVKESK. The V and J ends lost 3 bases and 1 base respectively, with 19 bases between them. The CDR3 is CASSQGPGARKSYEQYF. The CDR3 DNA follows: TGTGCCAGCAGCCAGGGGCCGGGGGCCCGGAAGTCCTACGAGCAGTACTTC.

This sequence joins TRBV7-5 and TRBJ2-1; TRBD2, the table's D call, was not compared with the DNA. TRBV7-5 is flagged as a pseudogene. This CDR3 region has 14 residues. CDR3 DNA sequence: TGTGCCAGCAGCCCAACATCGGGAGGACATGAGCAGTTCTTC. Translating it yields CASSPTSGGHEQFF.

The gene calls are TRBV7-8 and TRBJ2-7; D not resolved. Germline CDR1 reads SGHVS; CDR2 reads FQNEAQ. There are 13 residues in the CDR3. V lost 5 bases and J lost 1, with 9 bases in between. CDR3 DNA sequence: TGTGCCAGCAGCGTGACGGTTTCCTACGAGCAGTACTTC. Residues: CASSVTVSYEQYF.

This clone has just one count. The J gene is TRBJ1-4, the V gene TRBV7-9, with D perhaps TRBD1 (6 bases). Germline V CDR1 and CDR2: SEHNR, FQNEAQ (reference sequence). The CDR3 loop spans 14 amino acids. Between the trimmed V and J ends, which lost 5 bases and 7 bases, there was a span of 14 bases. The chain's CDR3 is CASSKTGYSEKLFF. The DNA of the CDR3 is TGTGCCAGCAGCAAAACAGGGTATAGTGAAAAACTGTTTTTT.

The rearrangement uses TRBV18 and TRBJ1-3; no clear D. Trimming stripped 6 bases from V and 6 bases from J, with 6 bases between. The CDR3 spans 11 residues. Germline lookup yields CDR1 KGHSH and CDR2 LQKENI. The CDR3 sequence is CASSAPNTIYF. For the CDR3, the DNA is TGTGCCAGCTCGGCCCCAAACACCATATATTTT.